The 19 T cell receptor beta chains reported below all come from one sample, sequenced in a study of T cell responses to AZD1222 COVID-19 vaccine. Data came from immunoSEQ multiplex PCR; TCRdb stores just in-frame clones and leaves some out. The sample contains about 200,000 clones, roughly 94% of which appear only once. Sequences were derived from peripheral blood, sampled 28 days after the second dose of the MenACWY control vaccine. The receptors originated from an adult who received the MenACWY meningococcal vaccine as a control.

CDR3 nucleotides: TGCGCCAGCAGCCCAGGCAGGGACAGGGCGCTTGTGGGTACCTACAATGAGCAGTTCTTC. Translating gives CASSPGRDRALVGTYNEQFF. The rearrangement uses TRBV5-1 and TRBJ2-1, with TRBD1 matching over 9 bases. The CDR3 consists of 20 residues. Germline trimming cut 4 bases from V and 2 bases from J; bases unmatched to any gene: 19. Germline loops: CDR1 SGHRS, CDR2 YFSETQ.

The V and J genes are TRBV15 and TRBJ2-1; D remains ambiguous. Germline assignment: CDR1 LNHNV and CDR2 YYDKDF (reference sequence). The CDR3 loop spans 14 amino acids. With 1 base removed from V and 5 bases from J, the gap between germline ends came to 9 bases. CDR3 residues: CATSRVRLDNEQFF. CDR3 bases: TGTGCCACCAGCAGAGTGAGACTGGACAATGAGCAGTTCTTC.

The chain has TRBV19 and TRBJ1-1; D is possibly TRBD1 (6 bases). Germline V CDR1 and CDR2: LNHDA, SQIVND (reference sequence). The CDR3 length is 15 residues. The V gene lost 4 bases and the J gene lost 1 base, with 13 bases spanning the gap. For the CDR3, the DNA is TGTGCCAGTAGTACCCGCTGGACAGAGAACACTGAAGCTTTCTTT. Its translation is CASSTRWTENTEAFF.

V gene TRBV6-5 combines with J gene TRBJ1-5; D remains ambiguous. CDR1 MNHEY and CDR2 SVGAGI come from the germline V gene. V was clipped by 5 bases and J by 6 bases, with 11 bases between them. The CDR3 contains 13 residues. The CDR3 is CASSRLRGQPQHF. CDR3 nucleotide sequence: TGTGCCAGCAGTCGACTCCGGGGTCAGCCCCAGCATTTT.

The J gene is TRBJ2-7, the V gene TRBV6-6; TRBD1 agrees at 7 bases. Germline V lookup: CDR1 MNHNY, CDR2 SVGAGI (reference sequence). The J segment lost 3 bases and the V segment lost 2 bases, leaving 10 bases of the junction unmatched. The CDR3 has 16 residues. CDR3 residues: CASSYPDRVGHYEQYF. In nucleotides, the CDR3 is TGTGCCAGCAGTTACCCCGACAGGGTCGGACACTACGAGCAGTACTTC.

The V gene is TRBV9, the J gene TRBJ1-2; D gene uncertain. From germline, CDR1 is SGDLS and CDR2 YYNGEE. This CDR3 contains 14 residues. The V and J ends lost 1 base and 8 bases respectively, with 15 bases between them. CDR3 residues: CASSVNTIKGGYTF. The CDR3 DNA follows: TGTGCCAGCAGCGTAAATACCATAAAGGGCGGCTACACCTTC.

The chain recombines TRBV6-5 with TRBJ2-1; tentatively, D is TRBD1 (5 bases). CDR1 is MNHEY, CDR2 SVGAGI, per germline. This CDR3 contains 13 residues. V was pared by 6 bases and J by 10 bases, with 16 bases between. Here the CDR3 reads CASRNLRAREQFF. In nucleotides, the CDR3 is TGTGCCAGCAGAAACCTCAGGGCGAGAGAGCAGTTCTTC.

V usage is TRBV5-5 and J usage is TRBJ1-3; TRBD1 might be the D (6 bases). Looked up from germline, CDR1 is SGHKS and CDR2 is YYEKEE (reference sequence). Trimming pared 1 base from V and 1 base from J, leaving 18 bases between. The CDR3 contains 18 residues. The chain's CDR3 is CASSLMGQLLISGNTIYF. The CDR3 DNA sequence: TGTGCCAGCAGCTTGATGGGACAACTTCTTATTTCTGGAAACACCATATATTTT.

Only one count was recorded for this clone. The same CDR3 can be traced to other DNA sequences in this sample. This sequence joins TRBV5-1 and TRBJ2-5; D remains ambiguous. V lost 0 bases, J lost 5 bases, and 2 bases lay in between. Germline V gene data show CDR1 as SGHRS and CDR2 as YFSETQ. This CDR3 contains 11 residues. The CDR3 DNA follows: TGCGCCAGCAGCTTGGAGGAGACCCAGTACTTC. Its translation is CASSLEETQYF. The variable domain in full, with the rest retrieved from reference TRBV5-1 and TRBJ2-5, is KAGVTQTPRYLIKTRGQQVTLSCSPISGHRSVSWYQQTPGQGLQFLFEYFSETQRNKGNFPGRFSGRQFSNSRSEMNVSTLELGDSALYLCASSLEETQYFGPGTRLLVL.

The gene calls are TRBV7-2 and TRBJ2-6, with 7 bases matching TRBD2. This CDR3 has 18 amino acids. CDR1 is SGHTA and CDR2 is FQGNSA in the germline V gene. J was trimmed by 1 base and V by 2 bases; bases with no gene match: 8. CDR3 protein: CASSLRPGGGSGANVLTF. CDR3 DNA: TGTGCCAGCAGCTTAAGGCCAGGCGGGGGTTCTGGGGCCAACGTCCTGACTTTC.

The J gene is TRBJ2-7, the V gene TRBV7-2; the match to TRBD2 covers 10 bases. From germline, CDR1 is SGHTA and CDR2 FQGNSA. Germline trimming cut 5 bases from V and 0 bases from J; bases unmatched to any gene: 7. This CDR3 spans 16 amino acids. The CDR3 protein is CASSPLAGVPSYEQYF. CDR3 nucleotide sequence: TGTGCCAGCAGCCCCCTAGCGGGGGTCCCCTCCTACGAGCAGTACTTC.

The chain uses TRBV29-1 and TRBJ1-1; perhaps TRBD1 as D (6 bases). The V gene's germline CDR1 is SQVTM and CDR2 ANQGSEA. The CDR3 has 12 residues. The germline V and J ends were trimmed by 6 bases and 5 bases, with 13 bases remaining between them. The CDR3 loop reads CSVQGIFTEAFF. Written as DNA, the CDR3 is TGCAGCGTACAGGGTATATTTACTGAAGCTTTCTTT.

This chain connects TRBV5-1 to TRBJ1-1; TRBD1 is a possible D gene (6 bases). CDR1 and CDR2 from the germline V gene are SGHRS and YFSETQ. This CDR3 has 13 residues. Trimming left V 6 bases short and J 5 bases short, with 14 bases between. The CDR3: CASTSGGQTEAFF. DNA of the CDR3: TGCGCCAGCACCTCGGGGGGGCAAACTGAAGCTTTCTTT. Drawing the rest from reference TRBV5-1 and TRBJ1-1, the complete variable domain is KAGVTQTPRYLIKTRGQQVTLSCSPISGHRSVSWYQQTPGQGLQFLFEYFSETQRNKGNFPGRFSGRQFSNSRSEMNVSTLELGDSALYLCASTSGGQTEAFFGQGTRLTVV.

The chain is built from TRBV27 and TRBJ2-1, with D uncertain. CDR1 and CDR2 from the germline V gene are MNHEY and SMNVEV (reference sequence). V was pared by 2 bases and J by 7 bases, with 12 bases between. The CDR3 totals 14 residues. The CDR3 protein is CASSLTATGNEQFF. In DNA form, the CDR3 reads TGTGCCAGCAGTTTAACCGCCACGGGTAATGAGCAGTTCTTC.

V usage is TRBV6-2 or TRBV6-3 and J usage is TRBJ1-5; D is undetermined. The CDR3 extends over 15 amino acids. V was shortened by 0 bases and J by 3 bases, with 9 bases between the two germline ends. Looked up from germline, CDR1 is MNHEY and CDR2 is SVGEGT. The CDR3 sequence: CASSYSLSVNQPQHF. CDR3 bases: TGTGCCAGCAGTTACTCGCTCAGCGTCAATCAGCCCCAGCATTTT.

The CDR3 coding sequence is TGTGCCAGCAAACGGGACGTAAGCTCCTACGAGCAGTACTTC. This encodes CASKRDVSSYEQYF. The genes are TRBV3-1 (or the pseudogene TRBV3-2) and TRBJ2-7, with D tentatively TRBD1 or TRBD2 (5 bases each). Germline-derived CDR1 and CDR2 are LGHDT and YNNKEL (reference sequence). This CDR3 is 14 amino acids long. Trimming removed 7 bases from V and 0 bases from J, with 13 bases in between.

The chain employs TRBV25-1 and TRBJ1-1, with TRBD1 as a possible D gene (6 bases). Trimming stripped 1 base from V and 11 bases from J, with 14 bases between. This CDR3 has 13 amino acids. Germline-derived CDR1 and CDR2 are MGHDK and SYGVNS. CDR3: CASSELGGGVAFF. CDR3 DNA: TGTGCCAGCAGTGAATTAGGAGGGGGGGTGGCTTTCTTT.

The V and J genes are TRBV11-1 and TRBJ2-7; either TRBD1 or TRBD2 may fit D (5 bases each). Germline V gives CDR1 SGHAT, CDR2 FQDESV (reference sequence). This CDR3 contains 16 residues. The V end was cut by 5 bases, the J end by 0 bases, with 17 bases between. The CDR3: CASSAPGRLSSYEQYF. In DNA form, the CDR3 reads TGTGCCAGCAGCGCACCGGGACGTTTGAGCTCCTACGAGCAGTACTTC. Filled out from reference TRBV11-1 and TRBJ2-7, the complete variable domain reads EAEVAQSPRYKITEKSQAVAFWCDPISGHATLYWYRQILGQGPELLVQFQDESVVDDSQLPKDRFSAERLKGVDSTLKIQPAELGDSAMYLCASSAPGRLSSYEQYFGPGTRLTVT.

This clone was seen once. The chain has TRBV5-6 and TRBJ2-2; 11 bases align to TRBD2. V lost 4 bases and J lost 7; bases outside the gene matches: 6. Germline CDR1 is SGHDT and CDR2 is YYEEEE. The CDR3 has 15 residues. CDR3 residues: CASSVAGGPSGELFF. CDR3 sequence (DNA): TGTGCCAGCAGCGTAGCGGGGGGGCCCAGCGGGGAGCTGTTTTTT.